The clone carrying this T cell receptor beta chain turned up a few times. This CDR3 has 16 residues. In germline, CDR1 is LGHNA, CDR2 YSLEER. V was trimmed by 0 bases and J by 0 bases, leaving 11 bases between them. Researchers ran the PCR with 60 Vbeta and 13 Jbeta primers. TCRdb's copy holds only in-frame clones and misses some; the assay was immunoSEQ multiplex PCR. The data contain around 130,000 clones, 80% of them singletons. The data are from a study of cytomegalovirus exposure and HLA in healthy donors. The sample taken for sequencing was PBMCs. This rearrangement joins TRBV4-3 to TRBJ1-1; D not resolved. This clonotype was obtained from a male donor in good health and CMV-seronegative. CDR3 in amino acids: CASSQDLEGLNTEAFF. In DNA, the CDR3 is TGCGCCAGCAGCCAAGATTTGGAGGGCCTGAACACTGAAGCTTTCTTT.